This T cell receptor (beta chain) is drawn from a study of cytomegalovirus exposure and HLA in healthy donors. PCR was performed using 60 Vbeta and 13 Jbeta primers. Some clones are missing from TCRdb's copy, which holds only in-frame ones; the method was immunoSEQ multiplex PCR. In the table there are 130,000 or so clones, around 78% of which are singletons. CDR1 is SNHLY, CDR2 FYNNEI, per germline. With 6 bases clipped from V and 2 bases from J, the junction kept 4 bases outside the gene matches. The CDR3 sequence is 16 residues long. V usage is TRBV2 and J usage is TRBJ2-4, with 13 bases fitting TRBD2. The receptor was derived from a female donor in good health and CMV-seropositive. The sequencing sample was made of PBMCs. The CDR3 DNA follows: TGTGCCAGCAGCGCGACTAGCGGGGGGACCAAAAACATTCAGTACTTC. Translation: CASSATSGGTKNIQYF.